These 30 T cell receptor beta chains came from one sample sequenced in a study of T cell repertoires in cytomegalovirus infection. Which antigens these TCRs recognize remains unknown. A single record per CDR3 protein comes from TCRdb applying MiXCR to the reads. The sample has 75,000 to 100,000 distinct CDR3 sequences; roughly 44% are singletons. Sample: CD8+ T cells from cultured PBMCs, taken from culture after CMV antigen stimulation. The receptors shown here come from a human donor in good health (CMV status not recorded). Some clones in this sample may be carry-over from other donors' samples.

There are many counts of this clonotype. V usage is TRBV7-2 and J usage is TRBJ1-1, with unresolved D. The germline V gene encodes CDR1 SGHTA and CDR2 FQGNSA. The CDR3 is 15 amino acids. The V end lost 3 bases, the J end lost 4 bases, and 15 bases lay between the germline ends. The CDR3 region is CASSLRSARSTEAFF. The CDR3 nucleotides are TGTGCCAGCAGCTTGCGATCCGCCCGGAGCACTGAAGCTTTCTTT.

This chain connects TRBV20-1 to TRBJ2-7, with 7 bases lining up with TRBD2. Germline values: CDR1 DFQATT, CDR2 SNEGSKA (reference sequence). Trimming removed 1 base from V and 3 bases from J; junction bases left unmatched: 6. This CDR3 has 14 amino acids. The CDR3 is CSARALRGDYEQYF. The CDR3 bases are TGCAGTGCTAGAGCACTTCGGGGGGACTACGAGCAGTACTTC.

This clonotype was observed a few times. The chain combines TRBV11-2 with TRBJ2-7; possibly TRBD2 for D (5 bases). Trimming took 2 bases from V and 6 from J, leaving 23 bases between them. Per the germline V gene, CDR1 is SGHAT and CDR2 is FQNNGV. This CDR3 spans 17 amino acids. The CDR3 sequence is CASSLTPQPGSTVEQYF. The CDR3, as DNA: TGTGCCAGCAGCTTAACCCCGCAGCCGGGATCGACGGTCGAGCAGTACTTC. Full variable domain (rest looked up from reference TRBV11-2 and TRBJ2-7): EAGVAQSPRYKIIEKRQSVAFWCNPISGHATLYWYQQILGQGPKLLIQFQNNGVVDDSQLPKDRFSAERLKGVDSTLKIQPAKLEDSAVYLCASSLTPQPGSTVEQYFGPGTRLTVT.

This clonotype was counted a few times. This chain joins TRBV7-9 and TRBJ2-1; D is ambiguous. Per germline, CDR1 SEHNR and CDR2 FQNEAQ (reference sequence). The CDR3 spans 15 residues. The V end was cut by 5 bases, the J end by 0 bases, with 11 bases between. This chain's CDR3 is CASSAIGSSYNEQFF. CDR3 nucleotide sequence: TGTGCCAGCAGCGCAATCGGTAGCTCCTACAATGAGCAGTTCTTC.

This clonotype has just a few counts. The genes are TRBV12-3 or TRBV12-4 and TRBJ2-3, with D perhaps TRBD2 (5 bases). Deletions cut 3 bases from V and 1 base from J, with 8 bases between. The CDR3 is 14 residues long. CDR3 in DNA: TGTGCCAGCAGTTTTTACGGGGGCACAGATACGCAGTATTTT. This encodes CASSFYGGTDTQYF.

This clonotype was detected only a few times. The rearrangement links TRBV27 to TRBJ1-1; D remains ambiguous. The CDR3 sequence is 14 residues long. V lost 2 bases to trimming and J lost 4 bases, with 11 bases between them. The germline gives CDR1 MNHEY, CDR2 SMNVEV (reference sequence). CDR3 bases: TGTGCCAGCAGTTTAGTGGGGTTTGGCACTGAAGCTTTCTTT. Amino acid sequence: CASSLVGFGTEAFF.

V is TRBV7-6 and J is TRBJ2-1, with 10 bases matching TRBD2. Germline V gives CDR1 SGHVS, CDR2 FNYEAQ. The CDR3 consists of 14 residues. Trimming cost V 5 bases and J 4 bases; bases outside gene matches: 2. The CDR3 DNA follows: TGTGCCAGCAGCAGGACTAGCGGTTACAATGAGCAGTTCTTC. Protein sequence: CASSRTSGYNEQFF.

This chain joins TRBV7-9 and TRBJ2-3; no firm D call. The CDR3 is 13 amino acids. Germline V CDR1 and CDR2: SEHNR, FQNEAQ (reference sequence). Trimming took 2 bases from V and 11 from J, leaving 14 bases between them. The CDR3 spells CASSLSGLVVQYF. The CDR3 bases are TGTGCCAGCAGCTTATCTGGGCTAGTTGTGCAGTATTTT.

J is TRBJ1-3 and V is TRBV6-6, with D possibly TRBD1 on 5 matching bases. Germline loops: CDR1 MNHNY, CDR2 SVGAGI (reference sequence). V was shortened by 0 bases and J by 1 base, with 13 bases between the two germline ends. The CDR3 is made up of 17 amino acids. The CDR3 loop reads CASSYSGVGMSGNTIYF. The CDR3 DNA is TGTGCCAGCAGTTACTCGGGGGTGGGGATGTCTGGAAACACCATATATTTT.

DNA for the CDR3: TGTGCCAGCCGGACAGCCCCCGAGAGTCGCTACGAGCAGTACTTC. This translates into CASRTAPESRYEQYF. The chain carries TRBV27 and TRBJ2-7, with D perhaps matching TRBD1 (6 bases). This CDR3 is 15 amino acids long. V lost 8 bases and J 3 bases, leaving 20 bases between the germline ends. Germline V lookup: CDR1 MNHEY, CDR2 SMNVEV (reference sequence).

This clonotype showed up just a few times. The V gene is TRBV6-1, the J gene TRBJ2-3; the match to TRBD1 covers 10 bases. V shed 0 bases and J 4 bases; nucleotides not matched to a gene: 7. The CDR3 extends over 17 amino acids. The V gene's germline CDR1 is MNHNS and CDR2 SASEGT. CDR3 coding DNA: TGTGCCAGCAGTGAAGCGGCCGGGACAGGGGCTGCAGATACGCAGTATTTT. Its protein is CASSEAAGTGAADTQYF.

This clonotype has only a few counts. The V call is TRBV7-9, the J call TRBJ1-1, with D uncertain. The CDR3 is 13 residues long. Trimming cost V 5 bases and J 0 bases, with 7 bases left between them. CDR1 and CDR2 from the germline V gene are SEHNR and FQNEAQ (reference sequence). The CDR3 loop reads CASSIDMNTEAFF. The CDR3 DNA sequence: TGTGCCAGCAGCATCGACATGAACACTGAAGCTTTCTTT.

J is TRBJ2-1 and V is TRBV27, with 7 bases lining up with TRBD1. Per the germline V gene, CDR1 is MNHEY and CDR2 is SMNVEV (reference sequence). The CDR3 extends over 17 amino acids. With 5 bases clipped from V and 0 bases from J, the junction kept 10 bases outside the gene matches. CDR3 residues: CASSPARTGGSYNEQFF. The CDR3 DNA sequence: TGTGCCAGCAGTCCCGCCCGGACAGGAGGCTCCTACAATGAGCAGTTCTTC.

V gene TRBV7-2 combines with J gene TRBJ2-5, with D hard to call. Germline lookup yields CDR1 SGHTA and CDR2 FQGNSA. Trimming cost V 1 base and J 4 bases, with 4 bases left between them. This CDR3 spans 12 amino acids. CDR3 coding DNA: TGTGCCAGCAGCTTAGTGATAGAGACCCAGTACTTC. It specifies CASSLVIETQYF. Full variable domain (rest looked up from reference TRBV7-2 and TRBJ2-5): GAGVSQSPSNKVTEKGKDVELRCDPISGHTALYWYRQSLGQGLEFLIYFQGNSAPDKSGLPSDRFSAERTGGSVSTLTIQRTQQEDSAVYLCASSLVIETQYFGPGTRLLVL.

Ten or more counts support this clonotype. The rearrangement joins TRBV6-2 or TRBV6-3 to TRBJ2-7; the D gene is possibly TRBD2 (6 bases). Germline V gives CDR1 MNHEY, CDR2 SVGEGT. The CDR3 is made up of 14 amino acids. V dropped 8 bases and J dropped 2 bases, with 16 bases sitting between them. CDR3 nucleotide sequence: TGTGCCAGCGGGATAGCTGCGGGAACCTACGAGCAGTACTTC. It encodes CASGIAAGTYEQYF.

The V and J genes are TRBV28 and TRBJ2-7; D is ambiguous. Germline V gene lookup returns CDR1 MDHEN and CDR2 SYDVKM. Trimming pared 5 bases from V and 3 bases from J, leaving 17 bases between. The CDR3 runs to 15 residues. CDR3 sequence (DNA): TGTGCCAGCAGTCAGCGACTGAACGCCCACTACGAGCAGTACTTC. It translates to CASSQRLNAHYEQYF.

The chain uses TRBV7-2 and TRBJ2-4; D is perhaps TRBD1 (6 bases). Between the trimmed V and J ends, which lost 3 bases and 7 bases, there was a span of 19 bases. The CDR3 has 16 residues. Germline V gene sequence: CDR1 SGHTA, CDR2 FQGNSA. The CDR3 nucleotides are TGTGCCAGCAGCTTTCCTCGGACAGATATCTCGAACATTCAGTACTTC. It encodes CASSFPRTDISNIQYF.

The chain carries TRBV7-3 and TRBJ2-3; TRBD2 might be the D (6 bases). Trimming took 3 bases from V and 14 from J, leaving 18 bases between them. The length of the CDR3 is 13 residues. Looked up from germline, CDR1 is SGHTA and CDR2 is FQGTGA. The CDR3 sequence is CASSFPAGYEGYF. In DNA, the CDR3 is TGTGCCAGCAGCTTCCCCGCGGGATACGAGGGGTATTTT.

The V gene is TRBV5-5, the J gene TRBJ1-2; D possibly corresponds to TRBD1 (5 bases). Germline V gene sequence: CDR1 SGHKS, CDR2 YYEKEE (reference sequence). CDR3 length: 14 residues. Trimming removed 0 bases at V and 4 bases at J, with 10 bases between. CDR3 loop: CASSLDQGAYGYTF. Here the CDR3 DNA reads TGTGCCAGCAGCTTGGATCAGGGAGCCTATGGCTACACCTTC.

The chain carries TRBV20-1 and TRBJ1-1; D unclear. Germline values: CDR1 DFQATT, CDR2 SNEGSKA (reference sequence). V was cut by 2 bases and J by 0 bases, with 10 bases left in between. The CDR3 contains 14 residues. This CDR3 reads CSARTQAMNTEAFF. For the CDR3, the DNA is TGCAGTGCTAGAACCCAGGCGATGAACACTGAAGCTTTCTTT.

The CDR3 region has the DNA TGTGCCAGCCGGGCTGGTGCGGGACAGGGGCCCTACGAGCAGTACTTC. It codes for CASRAGAGQGPYEQYF. The chain employs TRBV25-1 and TRBJ2-7; 10 bases match TRBD1. Looked up from germline, CDR1 is MGHDK and CDR2 is SYGVNS. V shed 8 bases, J shed 2 bases, and the junction held 12 bases outside the gene matches. The CDR3 is 16 amino acids.

V usage is TRBV12-3 or TRBV12-4 and J usage is TRBJ2-1; 8 bases are a match to TRBD2. The J segment lost 5 bases and the V segment lost 6 bases, leaving 9 bases of the junction unmatched. This CDR3 region has 15 residues. Here the CDR3 reads CASSLGAGDNNEQFF. In nucleotides, the CDR3 is TGTGCCAGCAGCCTAGGAGCGGGAGACAACAATGAGCAGTTCTTC.

This clonotype occurred once. The V gene is TRBV6-2 or TRBV6-3, the J gene TRBJ2-7; D unclear. The CDR3 spans 11 residues. Germline V gene lookup returns CDR1 MNHEY and CDR2 SVGEGT. Deletions cut 2 bases from V and 7 bases from J, with 6 bases between. CDR3 loop: CASSYPPEQYF. The CDR3 DNA reads as TGTGCCAGCAGTTACCCACCAGAGCAGTACTTC.

CDR3 nucleotide sequence: TGTGCCAGCAGTTTTTCTAGCGGATTATACGAGCAGTACTTC. Translation: CASSFSSGLYEQYF. The chain couples TRBV28 to TRBJ2-7; TRBD2 aligns across 7 bases. J gave up 4 bases and V 3 bases, and 6 bases lay outside the gene matches. The germline V gene has CDR1 MDHEN and CDR2 SYDVKM. The CDR3 has 14 residues.

Remarks on this clonotype: Relative to the germline gene, one junction end is altered; a read error may explain this. The chain combines TRBV4-1 with TRBJ2-1; weak D call: TRBD1 (5 bases). Germline V gene data show CDR1 as MGHRA and CDR2 as YSYEKL. This CDR3 has 15 amino acids. The CDR3 spells CASSQAQGRGNEQFF. The CDR3 DNA follows: TGTGCCAGCAGCCAAGCGCAGGGTCGAGGCAATGAGCAGTTCTTC.

This clonotype came up a few times. The CDR3 nucleotides read TGTGCCAGCAGCTTAGTAGGGACAGGGTTTGAAGAGACCCAGTACTTC. Protein product: CASSLVGTGFEETQYF. The genes are TRBV7-8 and TRBJ2-5; 9 nucleotides match TRBD1. The V segment lost 1 base and the J segment 3 bases; nucleotides outside the gene matches: 6. The germline CDR1 and CDR2 sequences are SGHVS and FQNEAQ. This CDR3 has 16 residues.

V gene TRBV7-6 combines with J gene TRBJ2-2; 7 nucleotides agree with TRBD1. Germline V lookup: CDR1 SGHVS, CDR2 FNYEAQ. The ends lost 7 bases at V and 3 bases at J; junction bases unmatched: 11. There are 16 residues in the CDR3. CDR3 DNA: TGTGCCAGCACCCCTCCGGCAGGGGGTTACACCGGGGAGCTGTTTTTT. It translates to CASTPPAGGYTGELFF.

V and J are TRBV6-1 and TRBJ2-7, with 9 bases matching TRBD2. CDR1 MNHNS and CDR2 SASEGT come from the germline V gene. This CDR3 has 15 amino acids. V shed 5 bases and J 3 bases; nucleotides not matched to a gene: 8. CDR3 bases: TGTGCCAGCAGTCATAGCGGGGGCGCGAGCTACGAGCAGTACTTC. Protein: CASSHSGGASYEQYF.

This sequence joins TRBV20-1 and TRBJ2-7, with a weak D call TRBD2 (5 bases). The CDR3 extends over 14 amino acids. Germline lookup yields CDR1 DFQATT and CDR2 SNEGSKA (reference sequence). V lost 3 bases to trimming and J lost 7 bases, with 19 bases between them. Written as DNA, the CDR3 is TGCAGTGCTAGTCTTCGGGAAATGGCGAGGGAGCAGTACTTC. Amino acid sequence: CSASLREMAREQYF.

The chain is built from TRBV6-8 and TRBJ1-5, with D possibly matching TRBD1 (6 bases). The V gene lost 7 bases and the J gene lost 5 bases, with 15 bases spanning the gap. Germline-derived CDR1 and CDR2 are MNHGY and SAAAGT. This CDR3 spans 14 amino acids. CDR3 amino acids: CASNTQGNHQPQHF. CDR3 nucleotide sequence: TGTGCCAGCAATACACAGGGAAATCATCAGCCCCAGCATTTT.